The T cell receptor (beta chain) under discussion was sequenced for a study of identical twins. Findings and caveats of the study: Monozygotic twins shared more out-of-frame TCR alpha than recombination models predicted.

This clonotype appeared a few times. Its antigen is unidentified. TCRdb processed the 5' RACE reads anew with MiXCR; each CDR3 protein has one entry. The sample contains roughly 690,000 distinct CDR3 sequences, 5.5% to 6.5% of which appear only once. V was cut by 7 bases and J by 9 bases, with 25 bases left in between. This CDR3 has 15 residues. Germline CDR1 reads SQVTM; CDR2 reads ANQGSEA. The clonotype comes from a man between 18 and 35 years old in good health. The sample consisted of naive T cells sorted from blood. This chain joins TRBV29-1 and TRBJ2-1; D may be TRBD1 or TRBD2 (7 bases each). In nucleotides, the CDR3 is TGCAGCGCAAAGGTATCAGGGGGGAGGGCCGTTGAGCAGTTCTTC. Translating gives CSAKVSGGRAVEQFF.